The 26 T cell receptor beta chains below come from one sample, sequenced in a study of T cell responses to AZD1222 COVID-19 vaccine. Some clones are missing from TCRdb's copy, which holds only in-frame ones; the method was immunoSEQ multiplex PCR. The data contain some 280,000 clones, 90% to 95% of them singletons. Sequencing was performed on peripheral blood, taken 28 days after the second AZD1222 dose. These TCRs come from an adult who received the AZD1222 COVID-19 vaccine.

This chain links TRBV5-4 with TRBJ2-7, with 7 bases that match TRBD1. The CDR3 covers 14 residues. Germline V CDR1 and CDR2: SGHNT, YYREEE (reference sequence). The trim removed 1 base at V and 4 bases at J, leaving 5 bases unmatched. The CDR3 reads CASSLTGTAYEQYF. In nucleotides, the CDR3 is TGTGCCAGCAGCTTGACCGGGACAGCTTACGAGCAGTACTTC.

V and J are TRBV5-1 and TRBJ1-1; 7 bases are a match to TRBD1. Trimming cost V 4 bases and J 2 bases; bases outside gene matches: 5. Germline CDR1 SGHRS, CDR2 YFSETQ. This CDR3 is 14 amino acids long. The CDR3 DNA reads as TGCGCCAGCAGCCAAGGGACAGCCAACACTGAAGCTTTCTTT. Its translation: CASSQGTANTEAFF.

The chain employs TRBV9 and TRBJ2-5; TRBD1 aligns across 10 bases. CDR3 length: 14 residues. With 0 bases clipped from V and 4 bases from J, the junction kept 0 bases outside the gene matches. Germline CDR1 SGDLS, CDR2 YYNGEE. CDR3 amino acids: CASSVGQGAETQYF. Written as DNA, the CDR3 is TGTGCCAGCAGCGTAGGACAGGGGGCAGAGACCCAGTACTTC.

A remark on this clone: This sample also contains other DNA sequences that code for the same CDR3. The CDR3 here is CASSYSQGGGQPQHF. In DNA, the CDR3 is TGTGCCAGCAGTTACTCACAGGGAGGGGGTCAGCCCCAGCATTTT. V and J are TRBV6-5 and TRBJ1-5; tentatively, D is TRBD1 (6 bases). Trimming removed 0 bases from V and 6 bases from J, with 12 bases in between. This CDR3 is built from 15 residues. Germline-derived CDR1 and CDR2 are MNHEY and SVGAGI.

The chain carries TRBV7-9 and TRBJ2-3, with 13 bases aligning to TRBD2. Trimming cost V 6 bases and J 5 bases; bases outside gene matches: 5. Germline-derived CDR1 and CDR2 are SEHNR and FQNEAQ (reference sequence). The CDR3 runs to 15 residues. This CDR3 is CASRPLAGGKDTQYF. CDR3 sequence (DNA): TGTGCCAGCAGACCACTAGCGGGAGGGAAAGATACGCAGTATTTT. The full variable domain, its missing parts supplied by reference TRBV7-9 and TRBJ2-3, is DTGVSQNPRHKITKRGQNVTFRCDPISEHNRLYWYRQTLGQGPEFLTYFQNEAQLEKSRLLSDRFSAERPKGSFSTLEIQRTEQGDSAMYLCASRPLAGGKDTQYFGPGTRLTVL.

The chain employs TRBV15 and TRBJ1-1; D remains unclear. The V gene's germline CDR1 is LNHNV and CDR2 YYDKDF (reference sequence). The V end was cut by 0 bases, the J end by 9 bases, with 11 bases between. The CDR3 consists of 13 residues. In DNA, the CDR3 is TGTGCCACCAGCAGAGACCGCGGGGAGAAAGCTTTCTTT. Encoded protein: CATSRDRGEKAFF.

This chain connects TRBV9 to TRBJ2-2, with 7 bases matching TRBD2. Germline assignment: CDR1 SGDLS and CDR2 YYNGEE. The V segment lost 4 bases and the J segment 1 base; nucleotides outside the gene matches: 13. CDR3 size: 18 residues. The CDR3 spells CASSPRLARRLNTGELFF. Here the CDR3 DNA reads TGTGCCAGCAGCCCTCGACTAGCCCGACGATTGAACACCGGGGAGCTGTTTTTT.

The V gene is TRBV5-1, the J gene TRBJ2-1; D gene unclear. Between the trimmed V and J ends, which lost 3 bases and 2 bases, there was a span of 12 bases. Germline CDR1 reads SGHRS; CDR2 reads YFSETQ. The CDR3 length is 15 residues. The CDR3 DNA reads as TGCGCCAGCAGCTATTCGACCGGCCCCTACAATGAGCAGTTCTTC. Its translation is CASSYSTGPYNEQFF.

V and J are TRBV28 and TRBJ1-5; 10 bases line up with TRBD1. Unmatched junction bases numbered 9, after V lost 6 bases and J lost 4 bases. Germline V gene data show CDR1 as MDHEN and CDR2 as SYDVKM. The CDR3 extends over 16 amino acids. The CDR3 here is CASSPWTGGLNQPQHF. CDR3 sequence (DNA): TGTGCCAGCAGCCCGTGGACAGGGGGATTAAATCAGCCCCAGCATTTT.

The chain combines TRBV3-1 (or the pseudogene TRBV3-2) with TRBJ1-1, with D uncertain. Deletions cut 4 bases from V and 8 bases from J, with 17 bases between. The CDR3 contains 14 residues. Germline CDR1 reads LGHDT; CDR2 reads YNNKEL (reference sequence). The DNA of the CDR3 is TGTGCCAGCAGCCCGAGTAACTCCCATCGGGAAGCTTTCTTT. It translates to CASSPSNSHREAFF.

This clone was observed a handful of times. The gene calls are TRBV29-1 and TRBJ2-3; weak D call: TRBD1 (5 bases). Germline CDR1 is SQVTM and CDR2 is ANQGSEA. The V end was cut by 1 base, the J end by 1 base, with 9 bases between. This CDR3 is 14 amino acids long. CDR3 loop: CSVEADTRTDTQYF. The CDR3 bases are TGCAGCGTTGAAGCGGACACTCGCACAGATACGCAGTATTTT.

This rearrangement joins TRBV18 to TRBJ2-7; possibly TRBD2 for D (8 bases). The CDR3 runs to 14 residues. Trimming stripped 6 bases from V and 7 bases from J, with 19 bases between. CDR1 is KGHSH and CDR2 is LQKENI in the germline V gene. The chain's CDR3 is CASSRSGGGGEQYF. DNA of the CDR3: TGTGCCAGCTCCCGCTCGGGAGGGGGCGGGGAGCAGTACTTC. Drawing the rest from reference TRBV18 and TRBJ2-7, the complete variable domain is NAGVMQNPRHLVRRRGQEARLRCSPMKGHSHVYWYRQLPEEGLKFMVYLQKENIIDESGMPKERFSAEFPKEGPSILRIQQVVRGDSAAYFCASSRSGGGGEQYFGPGTRLTVT.

J is TRBJ1-5 and V is TRBV5-1, with D perhaps matching TRBD1 (5 bases). This CDR3 region has 14 residues. Between the trimmed V and J ends, which lost 0 bases and 5 bases, there was a span of 9 bases. The germline V gene encodes CDR1 SGHRS and CDR2 YFSETQ. The DNA for the CDR3 is TGCGCCAGCAGCTTGGGGGGCGGAGATCAGCCCCAGCATTTT. This sequence encodes CASSLGGGDQPQHF.

The chain recombines TRBV7-6 with TRBJ1-5, with D perhaps matching TRBD1 (5 bases). Germline V gene sequence: CDR1 SGHVS, CDR2 FNYEAQ. The V end lost 1 base, the J end lost 9 bases, and 10 bases lay between the germline ends. CDR3 length: 13 amino acids. As DNA, the CDR3 is TGTGCCAGCAGCTTAGGGATAACAGGGCCCCAGCATTTT. This gives the protein CASSLGITGPQHF.

The chain couples TRBV7-3 to TRBJ2-1; TRBD2 matches 8 bases. This CDR3 has 15 residues. Looked up from germline, CDR1 is SGHTA and CDR2 is FQGTGA. J lost 4 bases, V lost 5 bases, and 7 bases had no gene match. The CDR3 region has the DNA TGTGCCAGCAGCCTAGCAGCGGGGGTGTACAATGAGCAGTTCTTC. As protein: CASSLAAGVYNEQFF. Full variable domain (rest looked up from reference TRBV7-3 and TRBJ2-1): GAGVSQTPSNKVTEKGKYVELRCDPISGHTALYWYRQSLGQGPEFLIYFQGTGAADDSGLPNDRFFAVRPEGSVSTLKIQRTERGDSAVYLCASSLAAGVYNEQFFGPGTRLTVL.

The V and J genes are TRBV7-9 and TRBJ1-4; D gene ambiguous. Germline V gene data show CDR1 as SEHNR and CDR2 as FQNEAQ (reference sequence). There are 14 residues in the CDR3. V lost 0 bases, J lost 5 bases, and 7 bases lay in between. CDR3 in DNA: TGTGCCAGCAGCTTAGCCGGTGGGAATGAAAAACTGTTTTTT. Amino acid sequence: CASSLAGGNEKLFF.

V and J are TRBV5-1 and TRBJ1-5; 7 bases are shared with TRBD1. Germline CDR1 SGHRS, CDR2 YFSETQ. Trimming cost V 1 base and J 7 bases; bases outside gene matches: 2. The CDR3 has 13 residues. The CDR3 loop is CASSLQGDQPQHF. CDR3 bases: TGCGCCAGCAGCTTGCAGGGGGACCAGCCCCAGCATTTT.

The V and J genes are TRBV6-5 and TRBJ2-2; 7 positions agree with TRBD2. Germline CDR1 MNHEY, CDR2 SVGAGI. CDR3 length: 16 residues. The V segment lost 2 bases and the J segment 1 base; nucleotides outside the gene matches: 4. DNA for the CDR3: TGTGCCAGCAGTTACGGAGGCGGGGGGAACACCGGGGAGCTGTTTTTT. Translating it yields CASSYGGGGNTGELFF.

This clone was detected only once. The CDR3 region is CATSRDYLEELFF. CDR3 coding DNA: TGTGCCACCAGCAGAGATTACCTAGAGGAACTGTTTTTT. The rearrangement links TRBV15 to TRBJ1-4, with D unclear. V was shortened by 0 bases and J by 12 bases, with 11 bases between the two germline ends. The CDR3 runs to 13 residues. Germline CDR1 is LNHNV and CDR2 is YYDKDF (reference sequence).

This clone occurred a few times. The V call is TRBV9, the J call TRBJ2-2, with 7 nucleotides matching TRBD1. V dropped 4 bases and J dropped 5; count of bases not matched to a gene: 11. CDR1 and CDR2 from the germline V gene are SGDLS and YYNGEE. The CDR3 runs 16 residues. CDR3 protein: CASSTQTGIRTGELFF. DNA for the CDR3: TGTGCCAGCAGCACACAGACAGGGATTAGGACCGGGGAGCTGTTTTTT.

The chain carries TRBV6-5 and TRBJ1-2, with TRBD1 identical over 10 bases. The CDR3 runs 14 residues. CDR1 is MNHEY, CDR2 SVGAGI, per germline. The trim removed 6 bases at V and 6 bases at J, leaving 7 bases unmatched. CDR3 coding DNA: TGTGCCAGCAGGGGACAGGGGAATGTTAATGGCTACACCTTC. This encodes CASRGQGNVNGYTF.

V gene TRBV6-5 combines with J gene TRBJ1-2; D call uncertain. The CDR3 covers 12 residues. Germline loops: CDR1 MNHEY, CDR2 SVGAGI. The V gene lost 6 bases and the J gene lost 7 bases, with 12 bases spanning the gap. The CDR3 nucleotides are TGTGCCAGCAGATCCGCGACGGGTGGCTACACCTTC. This translates into CASRSATGGYTF.

This chain joins TRBV6-5 and TRBJ2-7; TRBD1 matches at 9 bases. Trimming cost V 6 bases and J 2 bases; bases outside gene matches: 8. Germline values: CDR1 MNHEY, CDR2 SVGAGI. The CDR3 loop spans 15 amino acids. Here the CDR3 reads CASSPGQGLAYEQYF. The CDR3 coding sequence is TGTGCCAGCAGCCCCGGACAGGGGCTCGCCTACGAGCAGTACTTC.

This chain uses TRBV7-2 with TRBJ2-3; D may be TRBD1 (6 bases). This CDR3 spans 16 amino acids. Germline lookup yields CDR1 SGHTA and CDR2 FQGNSA. V was clipped by 0 bases and J by 1 base, with 11 bases between them. CDR3 coding DNA: TGTGCCAGCAGCTTAGCGGCGGCAGGGGGCACAGATACGCAGTATTTT. Encoded protein: CASSLAAAGGTDTQYF.

As to this clone: Other DNA sequences from this sample encode an identical CDR3 as well. The chain combines TRBV7-2 with TRBJ2-7; 7 bases map to TRBD2. The CDR3 has 14 amino acids. V shed 1 base and J 1 base; nucleotides not matched to a gene: 1. The germline CDR1 and CDR2 sequences are SGHTA and FQGNSA. The CDR3 region is CASSLGGGSYEQYF. CDR3 nucleotides: TGTGCCAGCAGCTTAGGGGGGGGATCCTACGAGCAGTACTTC. Drawing the rest from reference TRBV7-2 and TRBJ2-7, the complete variable domain is GAGVSQSPSNKVTEKGKDVELRCDPISGHTALYWYRQSLGQGLEFLIYFQGNSAPDKSGLPSDRFSAERTGGSVSTLTIQRTQQEDSAVYLCASSLGGGSYEQYFGPGTRLTVT.

V gene TRBV28 combines with J gene TRBJ2-1; D remains ambiguous. CDR3 length: 13 residues. Per germline, CDR1 MDHEN and CDR2 SYDVKM. V lost 7 bases and J 7 bases, leaving 14 bases between the germline ends. The DNA of the CDR3 is TGTGCCAGCACCCTGGGCCCTGGGAATGAGCAGTTCTTC. It is translated as CASTLGPGNEQFF.